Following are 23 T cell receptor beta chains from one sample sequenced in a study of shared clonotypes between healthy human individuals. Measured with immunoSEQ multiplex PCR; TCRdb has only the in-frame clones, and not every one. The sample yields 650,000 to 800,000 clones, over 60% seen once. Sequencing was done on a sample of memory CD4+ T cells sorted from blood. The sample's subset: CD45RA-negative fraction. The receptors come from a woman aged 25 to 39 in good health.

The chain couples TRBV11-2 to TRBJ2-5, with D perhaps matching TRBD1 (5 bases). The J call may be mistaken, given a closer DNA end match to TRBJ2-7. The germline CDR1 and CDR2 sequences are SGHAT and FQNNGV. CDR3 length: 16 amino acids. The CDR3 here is CASSRLGAGIEIEQYF. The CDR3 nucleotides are TGTGCCAGCAGCCGCTTAGGGGCAGGTATCGAAATCGAGCAGTACTTC.

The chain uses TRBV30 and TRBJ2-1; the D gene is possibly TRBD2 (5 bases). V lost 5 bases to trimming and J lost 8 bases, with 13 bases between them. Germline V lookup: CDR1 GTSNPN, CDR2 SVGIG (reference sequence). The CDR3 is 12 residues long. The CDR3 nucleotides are TGTGCCTGGGGCTTTCGGAGGTATGAGCAGTTCTTC. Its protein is CAWGFRRYEQFF.

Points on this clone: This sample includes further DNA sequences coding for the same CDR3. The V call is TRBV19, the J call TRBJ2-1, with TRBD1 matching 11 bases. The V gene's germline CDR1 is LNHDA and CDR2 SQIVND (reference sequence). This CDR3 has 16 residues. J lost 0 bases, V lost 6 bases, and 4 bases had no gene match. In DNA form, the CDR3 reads TGTGCCAGTAGCGGGACAGGGGGAAGCTCCTACAATGAGCAGTTCTTC. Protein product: CASSGTGGSSYNEQFF.

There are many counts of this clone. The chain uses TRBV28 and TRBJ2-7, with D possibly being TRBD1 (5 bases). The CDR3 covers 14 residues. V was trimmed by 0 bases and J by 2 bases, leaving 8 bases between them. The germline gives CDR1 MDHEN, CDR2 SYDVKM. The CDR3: CASSLWVRAYEQYF. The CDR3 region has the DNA TGTGCCAGCAGTTTATGGGTCAGGGCCTACGAGCAGTACTTC.

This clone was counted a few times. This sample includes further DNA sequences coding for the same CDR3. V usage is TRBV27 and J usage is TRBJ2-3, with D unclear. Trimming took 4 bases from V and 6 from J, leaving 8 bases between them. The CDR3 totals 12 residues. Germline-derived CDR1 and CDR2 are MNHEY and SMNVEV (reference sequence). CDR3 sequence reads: CASSSRTDTQYF. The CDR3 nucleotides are TGTGCCAGCAGTTCCCGGACGGATACGCAGTATTTT.

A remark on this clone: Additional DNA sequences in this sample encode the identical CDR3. CDR3 protein: CASSFGTSGTDTQYF. In DNA, the CDR3 is TGTGCCAGCAGCTTCGGGACTAGCGGCACAGATACGCAGTATTTT. The chain uses TRBV7-9 and TRBJ2-3; 10 nucleotides agree with TRBD2. Germline V lookup: CDR1 SEHNR, CDR2 FQNEAQ (reference sequence). This CDR3 comprises 15 residues. Losses at the gene ends were 3 bases for V and 1 base for J; bases not matched to a gene: 1.

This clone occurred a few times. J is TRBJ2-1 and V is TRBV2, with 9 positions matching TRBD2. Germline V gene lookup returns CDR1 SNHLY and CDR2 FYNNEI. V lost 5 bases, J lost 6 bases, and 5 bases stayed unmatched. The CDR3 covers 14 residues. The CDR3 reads CASSSSGTTNEQFF. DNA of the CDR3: TGTGCCAGCAGTTCTAGCGGGACCACCAATGAGCAGTTCTTC.

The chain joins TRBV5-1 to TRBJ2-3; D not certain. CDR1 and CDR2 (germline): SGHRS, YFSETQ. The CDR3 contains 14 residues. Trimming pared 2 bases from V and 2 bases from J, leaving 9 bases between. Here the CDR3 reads CASSLLIFTDTQYF. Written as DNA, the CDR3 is TGCGCCAGCAGCTTACTCATCTTCACAGATACGCAGTATTTT.

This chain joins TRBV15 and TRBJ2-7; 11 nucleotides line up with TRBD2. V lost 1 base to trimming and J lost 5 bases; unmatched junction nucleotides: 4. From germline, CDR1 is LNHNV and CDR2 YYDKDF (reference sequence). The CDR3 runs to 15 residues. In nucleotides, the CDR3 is TGTGCCACCAGCAGAGGACTAGCGGGATCTAACGAGCAGTACTTC. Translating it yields CATSRGLAGSNEQYF.

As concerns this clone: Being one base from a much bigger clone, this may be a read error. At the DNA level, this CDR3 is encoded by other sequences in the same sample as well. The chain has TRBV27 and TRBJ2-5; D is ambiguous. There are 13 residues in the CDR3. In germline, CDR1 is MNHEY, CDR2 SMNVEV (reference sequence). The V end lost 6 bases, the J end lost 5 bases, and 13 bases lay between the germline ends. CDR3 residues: CASRITGGETQYF. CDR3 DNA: TGTGCCAGCAGGATCACCGGTGGGGAGACCCAGTACTTC.

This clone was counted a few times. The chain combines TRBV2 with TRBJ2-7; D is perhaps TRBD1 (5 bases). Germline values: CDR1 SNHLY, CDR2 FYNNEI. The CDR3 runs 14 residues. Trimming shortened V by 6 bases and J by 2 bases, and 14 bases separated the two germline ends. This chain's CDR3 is CASRERQPPYEQYF. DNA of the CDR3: TGTGCCAGCAGGGAGAGACAGCCGCCCTACGAGCAGTACTTC.

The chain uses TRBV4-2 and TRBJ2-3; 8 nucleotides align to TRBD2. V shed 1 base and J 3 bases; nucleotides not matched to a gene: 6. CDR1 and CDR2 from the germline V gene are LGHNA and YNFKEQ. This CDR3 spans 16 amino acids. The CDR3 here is CASSQGIASGTDTQYF. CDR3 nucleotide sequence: TGTGCCAGCAGCCAAGGGATCGCTAGCGGGACAGATACGCAGTATTTT.

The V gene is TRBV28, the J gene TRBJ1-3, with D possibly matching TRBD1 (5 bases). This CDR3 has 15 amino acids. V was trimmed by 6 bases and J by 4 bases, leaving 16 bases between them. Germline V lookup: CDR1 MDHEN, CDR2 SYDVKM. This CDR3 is CASSLSGAVGNTIYF. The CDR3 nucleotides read TGTGCCAGCAGCCTATCCGGGGCGGTAGGAAACACCATATATTTT.

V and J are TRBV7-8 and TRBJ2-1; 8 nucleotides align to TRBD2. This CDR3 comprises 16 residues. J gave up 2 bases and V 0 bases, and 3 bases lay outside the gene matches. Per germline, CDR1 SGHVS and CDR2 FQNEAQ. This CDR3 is CASSLASGRAYNEQFF. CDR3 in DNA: TGTGCCAGCAGCTTAGCAAGCGGGAGAGCCTACAATGAGCAGTTCTTC.

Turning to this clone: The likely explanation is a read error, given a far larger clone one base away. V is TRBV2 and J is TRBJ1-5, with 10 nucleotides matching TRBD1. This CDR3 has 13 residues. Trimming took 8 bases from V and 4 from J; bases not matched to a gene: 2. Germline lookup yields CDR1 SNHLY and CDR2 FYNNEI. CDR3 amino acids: CASAGQGNQPQHF. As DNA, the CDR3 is TGTGCCAGCGCGGGACAGGGGAATCAGCCCCAGCATTTT.

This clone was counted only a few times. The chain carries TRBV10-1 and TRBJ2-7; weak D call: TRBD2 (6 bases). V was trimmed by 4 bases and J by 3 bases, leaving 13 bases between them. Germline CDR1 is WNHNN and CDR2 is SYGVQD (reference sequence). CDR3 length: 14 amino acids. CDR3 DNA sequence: TGCGCCAGCAGTGGTCCCGGGGGTGGCTACGAGCAGTACTTC. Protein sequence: CASSGPGGGYEQYF.

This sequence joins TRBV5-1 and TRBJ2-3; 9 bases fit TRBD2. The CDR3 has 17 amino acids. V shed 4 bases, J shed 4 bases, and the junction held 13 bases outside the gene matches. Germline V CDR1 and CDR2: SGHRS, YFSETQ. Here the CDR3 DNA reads TGCGCCAGCAGCCTCGACGGCGCGGGAGGGGGTTCAGATACGCAGTATTTT. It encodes CASSLDGAGGGSDTQYF.

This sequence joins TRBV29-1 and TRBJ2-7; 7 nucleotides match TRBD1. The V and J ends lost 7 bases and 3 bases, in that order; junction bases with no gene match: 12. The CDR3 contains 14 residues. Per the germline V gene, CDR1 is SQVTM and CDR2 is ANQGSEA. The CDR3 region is CSAVDRARGYEQYF. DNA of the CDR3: TGCAGCGCCGTTGACAGGGCTCGTGGCTACGAGCAGTACTTC.

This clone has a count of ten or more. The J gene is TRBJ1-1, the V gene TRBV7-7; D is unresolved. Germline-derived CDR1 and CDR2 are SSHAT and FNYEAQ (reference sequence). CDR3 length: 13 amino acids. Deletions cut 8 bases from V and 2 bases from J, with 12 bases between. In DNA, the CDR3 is TGTGCCAGCGCCTTACGTGAAAACACTGAAGCTTTCTTT. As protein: CASALRENTEAFF. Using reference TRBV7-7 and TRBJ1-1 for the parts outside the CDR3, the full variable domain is GAGVSQSPRYKVTKRGQDVTLRCDPISSHATLYWYQQALGQGPEFLTYFNYEAQPDKSGLPSDRFSAERPEGSISTLTIQRTEQRDSAMYRCASALRENTEAFFGQGTRLTVV.

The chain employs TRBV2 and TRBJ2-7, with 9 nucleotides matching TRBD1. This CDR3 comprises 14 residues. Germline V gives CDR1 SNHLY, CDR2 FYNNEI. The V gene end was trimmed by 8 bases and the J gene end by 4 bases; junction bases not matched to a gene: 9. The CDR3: CASGEQGAWYEQYF. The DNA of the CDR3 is TGTGCCAGCGGGGAACAGGGGGCTTGGTACGAGCAGTACTTC.

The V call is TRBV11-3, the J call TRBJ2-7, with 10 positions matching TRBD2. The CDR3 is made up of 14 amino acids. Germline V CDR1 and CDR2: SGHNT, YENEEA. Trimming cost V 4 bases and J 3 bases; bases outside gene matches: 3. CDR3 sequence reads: CASSWTSGNYEQYF. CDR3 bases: TGTGCCAGCAGCTGGACTAGCGGTAACTACGAGCAGTACTTC.

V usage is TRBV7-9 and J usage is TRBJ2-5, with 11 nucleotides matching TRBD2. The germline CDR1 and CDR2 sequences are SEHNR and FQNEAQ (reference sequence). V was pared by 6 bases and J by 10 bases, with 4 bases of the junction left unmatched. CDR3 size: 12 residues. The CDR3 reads CASSLTSGDQYF. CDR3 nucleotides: TGTGCCAGCAGTCTGACTAGCGGGGACCAGTACTTC.

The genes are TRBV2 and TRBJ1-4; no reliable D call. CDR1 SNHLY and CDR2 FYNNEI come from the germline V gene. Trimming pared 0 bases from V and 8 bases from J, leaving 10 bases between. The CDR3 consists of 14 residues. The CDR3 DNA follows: TGTGCCAGCAGTGAAGCGGTCAGGATAGAAAAACTGTTTTTT. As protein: CASSEAVRIEKLFF.